This TCR beta chain was identified in a study of a mutant IDH1 vaccine in newly diagnosed glioma. On the study more broadly: Investigators started vaccination 4-6 weeks after radiotherapy alone, or with temozolomide cycles. Those enrolled had earlier been treated with radiotherapy, temozolomide, or both, mostly both.

This clone was counted between two and nine times. Its specificity is unknown. Using immunoSEQ multiplex PCR, the repertoire was profiled, and TCRdb retains in-frame clones only, with some absent. Of about 38,000 clones in the sample, 70% to 80% were seen once. Germline values: CDR1 SNHLY, CDR2 FYNNEI. CDR3 length: 13 residues. Trimming cost V 8 bases and J 5 bases, with 15 bases left between them. Study-level points and caveats: Altogether, around 93% of patients exhibited vaccine-induced immune responses.

Stated time point: week 5, during vaccination. In the vaccine, a single dose held 300 ug of the mutant IDH1 20-mer peptide, along with topical imiquimod. New WHO grade 3 or 4 IDH1-mutant, ATRX-lost astrocytomas were present in all donors. The sample was PBMCs, taken from a glioma patient whose treatment included an IDH1 peptide vaccine. The TCR comes from a man between 35 and 55 years old with glioma. The chain uses TRBV2 and TRBJ2-5; D not resolved. CDR3 coding DNA: TGTGCCAGCCTCAGATTCCCAAGGGAGACCCAGTACTTC. Its protein is CASLRFPRETQYF.